The 32 T cell receptor beta chains below come from one sample, sequenced in a study of control samples from healthy donors and cancer patients. The assay was immunoSEQ multiplex PCR, and TCRdb's table has in-frame clones only and misses some. The data hold around 53,000 clones, with around 87% observed a single time. Sequencing used PBMCs. These receptors were taken from a man in his 60s with head and neck cancer.

This rearrangement joins TRBV3-1 (or the pseudogene TRBV3-2) to TRBJ2-7; no clear D gene. V lost 4 bases and J lost 7, with 14 bases in between. CDR1 and CDR2 from the germline V gene are LGHDT and YNNKEL (reference sequence). CDR3 length: 13 residues. The CDR3 sequence: CASSPTRLGEQYF. DNA of the CDR3: TGTGCCAGCAGCCCGACACGCCTGGGGGAGCAGTACTTC.

This chain joins TRBV5-1 and TRBJ1-2; D not certain. Trimming took off 0 bases at V and 4 bases at J, with 10 bases between the two ends. Looked up from germline, CDR1 is SGHRS and CDR2 is YFSETQ. The CDR3 extends over 14 amino acids. In DNA, the CDR3 is TGCGCCAGCAGCTTGGCACAGAGCAGCTATGGCTACACCTTC. Encoded protein: CASSLAQSSYGYTF.

The chain uses TRBV30 and TRBJ1-6; 11 positions match TRBD1. The CDR3 runs 14 residues. V gave up 0 bases and J gave up 9 bases; unmatched junction bases: 1. Germline V gene data show CDR1 as GTSNPN and CDR2 as SVGIG (reference sequence). DNA for the CDR3: TGTGCCTGGAGTGTCGGGACAGGGGGTTCACCCCTCCACTTT. It codes for CAWSVGTGGSPLHF.

This clone is judged medium-sized. This CDR3 reads CASRKQETGELFF. The CDR3 DNA sequence: TGTGCCAGCAGAAAACAGGAGACCGGGGAGCTGTTTTTT. The chain has TRBV12-3 or TRBV12-4 and TRBJ2-2; D might be TRBD1 (5 bases). This CDR3 is built from 13 residues. Trimming removed 6 bases at V and 5 bases at J, with 10 bases between.

The chain joins TRBV9 to TRBJ1-1; no definite D call. Germline CDR1 reads SGDLS; CDR2 reads YYNGEE. V dropped 0 bases and J dropped 3 bases, with 9 bases sitting between them. This CDR3 spans 14 amino acids. CDR3 amino acids: CASSVELGHTEAFF. For the CDR3, the DNA is TGTGCCAGCAGCGTAGAATTAGGGCACACTGAAGCTTTCTTT. Filled out from reference TRBV9 and TRBJ1-1, the complete variable domain reads DSGVTQTPKHLITATGQRVTLRCSPRSGDLSVYWYQQSLDQGLQFLIQYYNGEERAKGNILERFSAQQFPDLHSELNLSSLELGDSALYFCASSVELGHTEAFFGQGTRLTVV.

The chain joins TRBV6-2 or TRBV6-3 to TRBJ2-1, with D uncertain. Trimming cost V 3 bases and J 6 bases, with 18 bases left between them. CDR1 MNHEY and CDR2 SVGEGT come from the germline V gene. The CDR3 is 16 residues long. CDR3 loop: CASSYVGSVPGNEQFF. In DNA, the CDR3 is TGTGCCAGCAGTTATGTAGGGTCGGTCCCCGGCAATGAGCAGTTCTTC.

The chain has TRBV7-9 and TRBJ2-1; D remains unclear. Trimming shortened V by 3 bases and J by 4 bases, and 16 bases separated the two germline ends. Germline CDR1 and CDR2: SEHNR and FQNEAQ (reference sequence). The CDR3 contains 16 residues. For the CDR3, the DNA is TGTGCCAGCAGCTTTAGATGGGGATCGTCGTACAATGAGCAGTTCTTC. Its protein product is CASSFRWGSSYNEQFF.

This clone was seen only a few times. The chain has TRBV7-8 and TRBJ2-7; D call uncertain. The CDR3 covers 13 residues. V lost 5 bases to trimming and J lost 7 bases, with 15 bases between them. The V gene's germline CDR1 is SGHVS and CDR2 FQNEAQ. The CDR3 reads CASSPPSPGEQYF. DNA for the CDR3: TGTGCCAGCAGCCCCCCATCCCCGGGTGAGCAGTACTTC.

This clone is medium-sized in the sample. The chain is built from TRBV6-6 and TRBJ2-2, with D tentatively TRBD2 (6 bases). The ends were cut back, 0 bases at V and 0 bases at J, with 8 bases in the middle. Germline V CDR1 and CDR2: MNHNY, SVGAGI (reference sequence). The CDR3 extends over 16 amino acids. The CDR3 nucleotides are TGTGCCAGCAGTTACTCGGGACTTTCGAACACCGGGGAGCTGTTTTTT. This gives the protein CASSYSGLSNTGELFF.

This chain links TRBV30 with TRBJ1-6; D call uncertain. The CDR3 consists of 14 residues. Deletions cut 4 bases from V and 10 bases from J, with 17 bases between. Looked up from germline, CDR1 is GTSNPN and CDR2 is SVGIG (reference sequence). This CDR3 is CAWTTPRIFSPLHF. For the CDR3, the DNA is TGTGCCTGGACTACACCCAGGATATTCTCACCCCTCCACTTT.

This chain links TRBV7-2 with TRBJ1-2; 10 bases align to TRBD1. In germline, CDR1 is SGHTA, CDR2 FQGNSA. The ends lost 5 bases at V and 2 bases at J; junction bases unmatched: 8. This CDR3 spans 16 amino acids. The CDR3 DNA reads TGTGCCAGCAGCCGGGGGGGGACAGGGGTAAACTATGGCTACACCTTC. This codes for CASSRGGTGVNYGYTF.

The chain combines TRBV6-5 with TRBJ2-3; 7 bases fit TRBD2. Germline CDR1 is MNHEY and CDR2 is SVGAGI. The CDR3 loop spans 14 amino acids. The V gene end was trimmed by 7 bases and the J gene end by 7 bases; junction bases not matched to a gene: 11. CDR3 DNA: TGTGCCAGCAAGGGCGGGGGAACCGAGTATACGCAGTATTTT. Encoded protein: CASKGGGTEYTQYF.

This chain joins TRBV20-1 and TRBJ2-7; D perhaps matches TRBD1 (5 bases). Germline CDR1 is DFQATT and CDR2 is SNEGSKA (reference sequence). The CDR3 runs 13 residues. The germline V and J ends were trimmed by 3 bases and 2 bases, with 11 bases remaining between them. The CDR3 DNA follows: TGCAGTGCTAGTTCAGGGTTTGCCTACGAGCAGTACTTC. Its translation is CSASSGFAYEQYF.

The rearrangement joins TRBV4-1 to TRBJ1-5, with 8 bases identical to TRBD1. Trimming at V came to 0 bases and at J to 4 bases, leaving 11 bases not matched to a gene. This CDR3 spans 18 amino acids. Germline V CDR1 and CDR2: MGHRA, YSYEKL. CDR3 nucleotide sequence: TGCGCCAGCAGCCAAGATCCCATTGGACAGGGTGGGAATCAGCCCCAGCATTTT. This sequence encodes CASSQDPIGQGGNQPQHF.

The chain joins TRBV7-8 to TRBJ2-3; TRBD1 matches at 7 bases. CDR1 SGHVS and CDR2 FQNEAQ come from the germline V gene. The trim removed 5 bases at V and 4 bases at J, leaving 12 bases unmatched. This CDR3 is built from 16 residues. In DNA form, the CDR3 reads TGTGCCAGCAGCGGCTCTCGGACAGGCCGCGCAGATACGCAGTATTTT. The encoded protein is CASSGSRTGRADTQYF. The full variable domain, rest sourced from reference TRBV7-8 and TRBJ2-3, is GAGVSQSPRYKVAKRGQDVALRCDPISGHVSLFWYQQALGQGPEFLTYFQNEAQLDKSGLPSDRFFAERPEGSVSTLKIQRTQQEDSAVYLCASSGSRTGRADTQYFGPGTRLTVL.

In this sample, this clone turned up once. The chain joins TRBV12-3 or TRBV12-4 to TRBJ1-5; D ambiguous. Trimming pared 1 base from V and 1 base from J, leaving 2 bases between. This CDR3 comprises 13 residues. The CDR3 DNA follows: TGTGCCAGCAGTTTAGAGAGCAATCAGCCCCAGCATTTT. It yields the protein CASSLESNQPQHF.

This clone was observed a few times. The rearrangement uses TRBV15 and TRBJ2-5; D ambiguous. The CDR3 totals 15 residues. Germline loops: CDR1 LNHNV, CDR2 YYDKDF (reference sequence). The V end lost 0 bases, the J end lost 5 bases, and 13 bases lay between the germline ends. Written as DNA, the CDR3 is TGTGCCACCAGCAGAGACCCGGACGCCCAGGAGACCCAGTACTTC. Residues: CATSRDPDAQETQYF.

This chain connects TRBV7-9 to TRBJ2-4; weak D call: TRBD2 (6 bases). The CDR3 extends over 18 amino acids. Germline CDR1 and CDR2: SEHNR and FQNEAQ (reference sequence). V dropped 4 bases and J dropped 0 bases, with 19 bases sitting between them. The CDR3 loop reads CASSSVLGWGGAKNIQYF. For the CDR3, the DNA is TGTGCCAGCAGCTCTGTTTTGGGGTGGGGAGGAGCCAAAAACATTCAGTACTTC.

This clone appeared a single time. The chain couples TRBV13 to TRBJ2-3; TRBD1 matches 10 bases. Trimming took 4 bases from V and 5 from J; bases not matched to a gene: 6. Looked up from germline, CDR1 is PRHDT and CDR2 is FYEKMQ (reference sequence). The CDR3 is made up of 15 amino acids. This CDR3 reads CASSSGQGVQDTQYF. CDR3 sequence (DNA): TGTGCCAGCAGCTCCGGACAGGGGGTTCAAGATACGCAGTATTTT.

The rearrangement links TRBV19 to TRBJ2-1; D is unclear. V lost 5 bases and J lost 6, with 8 bases in between. CDR1 is LNHDA and CDR2 is SQIVND in the germline V gene (reference sequence). The CDR3 totals 12 residues. As DNA, the CDR3 is TGTGCCAGTAGTTTATACTCCAATGAGCAGTTCTTC. Amino acid sequence: CASSLYSNEQFF.

The chain is built from TRBV3-1 (or the pseudogene TRBV3-2) and TRBJ2-7; a weak D match, TRBD2 (6 bases). Trimming removed 4 bases at V and 3 bases at J, with 22 bases between. CDR1 is LGHDT and CDR2 is YNNKEL in the germline V gene (reference sequence). The CDR3 is 17 amino acids. The CDR3, as DNA: TGTGCCAGCAGCCGCCCAACCGCCGGGACTGGTGACTACGAGCAGTACTTC. This gives the protein CASSRPTAGTGDYEQYF.

The rearrangement joins TRBV4-3 to TRBJ2-7, with D possibly matching TRBD1 (6 bases). V lost 4 bases, J lost 12 bases, and 22 bases lay in between. CDR1 and CDR2 (germline): LGHNA, YSLEER. The CDR3 is 14 residues long. The CDR3 nucleotides read TGCGCCAGCAGCCCAACTCGTCACTACAGGGTCCGGTACTTC. Residues: CASSPTRHYRVRYF.

This chain uses TRBV21-1 with TRBJ2-7; the table gives TRBD1 as D, unverified against the DNA. TRBV21-1 is labeled a pseudogene. The length of the CDR3 is 17 residues. CDR3 sequence (DNA): TGTGCCAGCAGCAAAACCAAGGGACAGGAGGTTCAATACGAGCAGTACTTC. Its protein product is CASSKTKGQEVQYEQYF.

The J gene is TRBJ2-5, the V gene TRBV18, with D perhaps matching TRBD1 (5 bases). The CDR3 sequence is 14 residues long. V lost 0 bases and J lost 5, with 10 bases in between. CDR1 is KGHSH and CDR2 is LQKENI in the germline V gene. Here the CDR3 DNA reads TGTGCCAGCTCACCACCGGCAGGGATCGAGACCCAGTACTTC. It codes for CASSPPAGIETQYF. The entire variable domain, with the rest obtained from reference TRBV18 and TRBJ2-5, is as follows: NAGVMQNPRHLVRRRGQEARLRCSPMKGHSHVYWYRQLPEEGLKFMVYLQKENIIDESGMPKERFSAEFPKEGPSILRIQQVVRGDSAAYFCASSPPAGIETQYFGPGTRLLVL.

This chain links TRBV4-3 with TRBJ2-3, with TRBD2 matching 8 bases. Germline V lookup: CDR1 LGHNA, CDR2 YSLEER. This CDR3 has 20 amino acids. The V gene end was trimmed by 1 base and the J gene end by 5 bases; junction bases not matched to a gene: 20. CDR3 sequence: CASSQGNSLRLARGEDTQYF. The CDR3, as DNA: TGCGCCAGCAGCCAAGGGAATTCGCTGCGGCTAGCGCGGGGGGAAGATACGCAGTATTTT.

This clone came up a few times. The chain is built from TRBV11-2 and TRBJ2-5; D unresolved. Germline values: CDR1 SGHAT, CDR2 FQNNGV. This CDR3 contains 14 residues. Trimming took 4 bases from V and 3 from J, leaving 12 bases between them. The CDR3 loop is CASSSGRIKETQYF. The CDR3 DNA reads as TGTGCCAGCAGCTCGGGTCGGATAAAAGAGACCCAGTACTTC.

The V call is TRBV9, the J call TRBJ2-1; TRBD2 aligns across 12 bases. V lost 3 bases to trimming and J lost 4 bases; unmatched junction nucleotides: 2. The CDR3 has 15 amino acids. The V gene's germline CDR1 is SGDLS and CDR2 YYNGEE. CDR3 in amino acids: CASSAGTSGYNEQFF. CDR3 DNA sequence: TGTGCCAGCAGCGCCGGGACTAGCGGGTACAATGAGCAGTTCTTC.

A remark on this clone: A read error may produce the germline difference seen at one junction end. V and J are TRBV6-2 or TRBV6-3 and TRBJ1-6; D not certain. CDR3 size: 15 residues. CDR1 and CDR2 from the germline V gene are MNHEY and SVGEGT. CDR3 sequence reads: CASSYSMVGDSPLHF. In DNA form, the CDR3 reads TGTGCCAGCAGTTACTCGATGGTTGGGGATTCGCCCCTCCACTTT.

This chain connects TRBV6-5 to TRBJ2-6; D may be TRBD2 (5 bases). Trimming took 2 bases from V and 1 from J, leaving 6 bases between them. Germline V gene sequence: CDR1 MNHEY, CDR2 SVGAGI. This CDR3 has 15 residues. The CDR3 DNA follows: TGTGCCAGCAGTTACACGGGGTCTGGGGCCAACGTCCTGACTTTC. Its protein is CASSYTGSGANVLTF.

The chain is built from TRBV5-5 and TRBJ2-2; TRBD1 might be the D (6 bases). This CDR3 contains 16 residues. V was pared by 4 bases and J by 4 bases, with 17 bases between. The germline V gene has CDR1 SGHKS and CDR2 YYEKEE (reference sequence). DNA for the CDR3: TGTGCCAGCAGCCGGCAGGGGAGCAAGGTCACCGGGGAGCTGTTTTTT. Its protein is CASSRQGSKVTGELFF.

The V call is TRBV27, the J call TRBJ2-7, with D perhaps TRBD1 or TRBD2 (5 bases each). CDR1 and CDR2 (germline): MNHEY, SMNVEV (reference sequence). V shed 0 bases and J shed 4 bases, with 13 bases lying between them. The length of the CDR3 is 15 residues. The CDR3 loop reads CASSLSPGRSYEQYF. The CDR3 bases are TGTGCCAGCAGTTTATCGCCGGGACGATCGTACGAGCAGTACTTC.

The V gene is TRBV5-4, the J gene TRBJ2-1; D is perhaps TRBD2 (5 bases). The CDR3 has 14 amino acids. Trimming shortened V by 6 bases and J by 9 bases, and 19 bases separated the two germline ends. Looked up from germline, CDR1 is SGHNT and CDR2 is YYREEE (reference sequence). This CDR3 is CASTSGWGVGEQFF. CDR3 nucleotide sequence: TGTGCCAGCACCTCGGGGTGGGGTGTCGGTGAGCAGTTCTTC. The full variable domain, rest sourced from reference TRBV5-4 and TRBJ2-1, is ETGVTQSPTHLIKTRGQQVTLRCSSQSGHNTVSWYQQALGQGPQFIFQYYREEENGRGNFPPRFSGLQFPNYSSELNVNALELDDSALYLCASTSGWGVGEQFFGPGTRLTVL.